The entry below describes one TCR beta chain. The data were obtained in a study of monozygotic twins with inflammatory bowel disease. Whole-blood RNA isolation (total RNA) proceeded without T cell sorting. The CDR3 is 16 amino acids. Germline V gene sequence: CDR1 SNHLY, CDR2 FYNNEI. From the 5' RACE reads, TCRdb lists one entry per CDR3 protein and no DNA. The specimen's table records 350,000 to 400,000 distinct CDR3 sequences. Sequencing was performed on blood. This chain links TRBV2 with TRBJ2-3; TCRdb's D call, TRBD2, is unchecked because there is no DNA. The origin of this receptor is a human donor with ulcerative colitis or Crohn's disease, or a healthy co-twin of an affected twin (not recorded which). CDR3 residues: CASSERLGGSVDTQYF.